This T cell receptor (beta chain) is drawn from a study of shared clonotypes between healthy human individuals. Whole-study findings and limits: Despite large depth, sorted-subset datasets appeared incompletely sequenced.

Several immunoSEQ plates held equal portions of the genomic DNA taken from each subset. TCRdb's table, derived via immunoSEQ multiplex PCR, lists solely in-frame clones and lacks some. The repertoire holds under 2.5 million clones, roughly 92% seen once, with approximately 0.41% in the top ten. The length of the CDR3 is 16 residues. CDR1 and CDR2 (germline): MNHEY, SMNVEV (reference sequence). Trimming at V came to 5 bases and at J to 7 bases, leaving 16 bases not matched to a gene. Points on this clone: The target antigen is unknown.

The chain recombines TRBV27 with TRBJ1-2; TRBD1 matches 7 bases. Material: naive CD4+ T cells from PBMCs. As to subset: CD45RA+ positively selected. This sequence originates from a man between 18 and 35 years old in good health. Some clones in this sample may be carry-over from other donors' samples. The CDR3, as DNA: TGTGCCAGCAGTCTAGGTGATCGACAGGGTACCCGTGGCTACACCTTC. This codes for CASSLGDRQGTRGYTF.